This T cell receptor beta chain is from a study of identical twins. TCRdb re-called the 5' RACE reads with MiXCR, one entry per CDR3 protein. The sample shows about 500,000 distinct CDR3 sequences, over 11% of them seen only once. This sample also belongs to another study, concerning yellow fever vaccine responses in identical twins. In that study: Twins reportedly had a vaccine T cell response that seemed partly convergent, partly personalized.

Sequencing was performed on CD4+ T cells sorted from blood. This TCR was recovered from a woman between 18 and 30 years old in good health.

DNA of the CDR3: TGTGCCAGCAGCCAAGGGACTAGTAACGCCCCTGAGCAGTTCTTC. It yields the protein CASSQGTSNAPEQFF. V usage is TRBV4-2 and J usage is TRBJ2-1, with 7 positions matching TRBD2. V lost 1 base and J lost 9; bases outside the gene matches: 9. Germline CDR1 and CDR2: LGHNA and YNFKEQ. The CDR3 has 15 residues.